This TCR beta chain was identified during a study of blood T cell repertoires in COVID-19. Overall study context: COVID-19 samples, acute and convalescent, were from the United States, Italy and Spain. T cells, B-cell-depleted T cells, or PBMCs provided the cDNA or gDNA that served as material.

Germline V gene lookup returns CDR1 LGHNA and CDR2 YNFKEQ. J was trimmed by 0 bases and V by 3 bases; bases with no gene match: 7. The CDR3 contains 16 residues. Authors' data handling: Estimation of nucleated cell counts was performed using reference gene primer amplification. The data were produced by immunoSEQ multiplex PCR, yet TCRdb's version contains in-frame clones alone and is incomplete. The V and J calls and clone size come from that table; D and trimming were worked out from the DNA. This sample has about 250,000 clones, with approximately 89% found just once. The chain joins TRBV4-2 to TRBJ2-7, with TRBD1 matching 8 bases. The receptor's source is a woman aged 55-75 years who had recovered from COVID-19. The source material was peripheral blood. The CDR3 protein is CASSQGTGGSSYEQYF. Here the CDR3 DNA reads TGTGCCAGCAGCCAGGGTACAGGGGGGAGCTCCTACGAGCAGTACTTC.